Listed below are T cell receptor beta chains from one sample, sequenced in a study of T cells after somatic rescue of genetic block. Data came from immunoSEQ multiplex PCR; TCRdb stores just in-frame clones and leaves some out. The sample contains some 15,000 clones, 70% to 85% of which appear only once. Sequencing input: peripheral blood mononuclear cells (PBMCs). The source is a boy aged 5-17 years. Each CDR3 is given with its conserved first and last residue. The order of the fields is J gene, clone size, V gene, D gene, CDR3 DNA, CDR3 protein. The D gene is left open where the match is weak. Some rows mark clone size as missing; the rest say once, few, many or name a class of expanded clone.

j_call: TRBJ2-7
clone_size: NA
v_call: TRBV13
d_call: NA
cdr3_nt: TGTGCCAGCAGCTCCGGGACACGCCAGTACGAGCAGTACTTC
cdr3_aa: CASSSGTRQYEQYF

j_call: TRBJ2-2
clone_size: NA
v_call: TRBV5-1
d_call: NA
cdr3_nt: TGCGCCAGCAGCTTGGCCGGGCAGGTTCCCGGGGAGCTGTTTTTT
cdr3_aa: CASSLAGQVPGELFF

j_call: TRBJ1-3
clone_size: NA
v_call: TRBV28
d_call: NA
cdr3_nt: TGTGCCAGCAGTTTCCTCCCCTTTCCTTCCTCTGGAAACACCATATATTTT
cdr3_aa: CASSFLPFPSSGNTIYF

j_call: TRBJ2-5
clone_size: few
v_call: TRBV10-3
d_call: TRBD2
cdr3_nt: TGTGCCATCAGTGAGTCAAGGAGCGGGGGGACTCTTTCAGAGACCCAGTACTTC
cdr3_aa: CAISESRSGGTLSETQYF

j_call: TRBJ2-7
clone_size: NA
v_call: TRBV5-1
d_call: TRBD2
cdr3_nt: TGCGCCAGCAGCTTTCTAGCGGGAGGGCCATACGAGCAGTACTTC
cdr3_aa: CASSFLAGGPYEQYF

j_call: TRBJ1-2
clone_size: NA
v_call: TRBV4-1
d_call: TRBD1
cdr3_nt: TGCGCCAGCAGGGGGACAGCCACTAACTATGGCTACACCTTC
cdr3_aa: CASRGTATNYGYTF

j_call: TRBJ2-4
clone_size: NA
v_call: TRBV30
d_call: TRBD1
cdr3_nt: TGTGCCTGGGGGGACAGGGCCAAAAACATTCAGTACTTC
cdr3_aa: CAWGDRAKNIQYF

j_call: TRBJ1-5
clone_size: NA
v_call: TRBV28
d_call: TRBD1
cdr3_nt: TGTGCCAGCAGTTTAGGACAGGATAGCAATCAGCCCCAGCATTTT
cdr3_aa: CASSLGQDSNQPQHF

j_call: TRBJ2-7
clone_size: NA
v_call: TRBV28
d_call: NA
cdr3_nt: TGTGCCAGCAGTTTACTTTTCTTGGGCCCTGTGACCGAGCAGTACTTC
cdr3_aa: CASSLLFLGPVTEQYF

j_call: TRBJ1-2
clone_size: NA
v_call: TRBV19
d_call: NA
cdr3_nt: TGTGCCAGTAGTACCATCGGGCGCCCCTCTAGCTATGGCTACACCTTC
cdr3_aa: CASSTIGRPSSYGYTF

j_call: TRBJ1-3
clone_size: NA
v_call: TRBV21-1
d_call: NA
cdr3_nt: TGTGCCAGCACCGGGACAGGGCCACGCTCTGGAAACACCATATATTTT
cdr3_aa: CASTGTGPRSGNTIYF

j_call: TRBJ1-1
clone_size: NA
v_call: TRBV30
d_call: NA
cdr3_nt: TGTGCCTGGAGCGTGCAGGGGATCAACACTGAAGCTTTCTTT
cdr3_aa: CAWSVQGINTEAFF

j_call: TRBJ2-7
clone_size: few
v_call: TRBV6-5
d_call: TRBD1
cdr3_nt: TGTGCCAGCAGTTACAGGGGACAGGGGCTCTACGAGCAGTACTTC
cdr3_aa: CASSYRGQGLYEQYF

j_call: TRBJ2-3
clone_size: few
v_call: TRBV28
d_call: NA
cdr3_nt: TGTGCCAGCGTTCAACGGGGGGCGACAGATACGCAGTATTTT
cdr3_aa: CASVQRGATDTQYF

j_call: TRBJ2-5
clone_size: NA
v_call: TRBV11-2
d_call: NA
cdr3_nt: TGTGCCAGCAGCTTAAGGGGAGGCTTCCAAGAGACCCAGTACTTC
cdr3_aa: CASSLRGGFQETQYF

j_call: TRBJ2-5
clone_size: NA
v_call: TRBV6-5
d_call: TRBD1
cdr3_nt: TGTGCCAGCAGTGCCGGGACAGGTATCCAAGAGACCCAGTACTTC
cdr3_aa: CASSAGTGIQETQYF

j_call: TRBJ1-2
clone_size: few
v_call: TRBV9
d_call: TRBD1
cdr3_nt: TGTGCCAGCAGCTTTACAGGGGGCGGCAGTGGCTACACCTTC
cdr3_aa: CASSFTGGGSGYTF